This T cell receptor (beta chain) was documented in a study of blood T cell repertoires in COVID-19. Assay used: immunoSEQ multiplex PCR; TCRdb lists only in-frame clones, some missing. The profile covers roughly 220,000 clones, with 80% to 90% appearing a single time and approximately 14% taken by the ten largest. Trimming shortened V by 4 bases and J by 7 bases, and 26 bases separated the two germline ends. Germline V gives CDR1 MNHNS, CDR2 SASEGT. The CDR3 extends over 17 amino acids. The TCR comes from a woman aged 45-65 years with acute COVID-19. The sequenced material came from PBMCs or T cells enriched from blood (not recorded which). The J gene is TRBJ2-7, the V gene TRBV6-1, with TRBD2 as a possible D gene (6 bases). The CDR3 spells CASSAILRQRGLMEQYF. CDR3 coding DNA: TGTGCCAGCAGTGCAATACTTCGACAGAGGGGACTTATGGAGCAGTACTTC.